A selection of T cell receptor beta chains follows, all from one sample in a study of beta chain features in type 1 diabetes. Method: immunoSEQ multiplex PCR; TCRdb's copy keeps in-frame clones and lacks some. Altogether about 68,000 clones are present, approximately 50% being singletons, with the ten largest covering 0.7%. Sequenced input: central memory CD4+ T cells from blood. The receptors were sampled from a man between 25 and 39 years old with type 1 diabetes. Both conserved end residues are trimmed from each CDR3. The order of the fields is J gene, V gene, CDR3 protein.

TRBJ2-1 TRBV5-1 ASSSGQGAYEQF
TRBJ1-4 TRBV27 ASSTAKGAEKLF
TRBJ2-5 TRBV5-6 ASRGPGLGSGTQY
TRBJ2-1 TRBV27 ASSSLGRGEGNEQF
TRBJ2-1 TRBV18 ASRGLAGYGDEQF
TRBJ2-3 TRBV11-3 ASSPRQGDTQY
TRBJ2-2 TRBV6-6 ASSIRGSGNTGELF
TRBJ1-4 TRBV9 ASSVDGTDNEKLF
TRBJ1-1 TRBV6-5 ASTSTGGNTEAF
TRBJ2-3 TRBV5-4 ASSFSRVTDTQY
TRBJ2-1 TRBV5-1 ASSLARGSYNEQF
TRBJ1-2 TRBV11-2 ASSSQGASYGYT
TRBJ1-5 TRBV7-2 ASSTDRVEPQH
TRBJ1-6 TRBV5-1 ASSTDRADSPLH
TRBJ2-7 TRBV19 ASSPSPGTEDEQY
TRBJ1-5 TRBV6-6 ASIRGEGEQPQH
TRBJ2-1 TRBV5-1 ASSPGGLDEQF
TRBJ2-7 TRBV6-5 ASGQTGESHEQY
TRBJ1-2 TRBV6-5 ASSYSYRGGTYGYT
TRBJ2-4 TRBV19 ASSISAGFGDIQY
TRBJ1-2 TRBV5-4 ASSFRDTHGYT
TRBJ2-7 TRBV19 ASSSARDTHSYEQY